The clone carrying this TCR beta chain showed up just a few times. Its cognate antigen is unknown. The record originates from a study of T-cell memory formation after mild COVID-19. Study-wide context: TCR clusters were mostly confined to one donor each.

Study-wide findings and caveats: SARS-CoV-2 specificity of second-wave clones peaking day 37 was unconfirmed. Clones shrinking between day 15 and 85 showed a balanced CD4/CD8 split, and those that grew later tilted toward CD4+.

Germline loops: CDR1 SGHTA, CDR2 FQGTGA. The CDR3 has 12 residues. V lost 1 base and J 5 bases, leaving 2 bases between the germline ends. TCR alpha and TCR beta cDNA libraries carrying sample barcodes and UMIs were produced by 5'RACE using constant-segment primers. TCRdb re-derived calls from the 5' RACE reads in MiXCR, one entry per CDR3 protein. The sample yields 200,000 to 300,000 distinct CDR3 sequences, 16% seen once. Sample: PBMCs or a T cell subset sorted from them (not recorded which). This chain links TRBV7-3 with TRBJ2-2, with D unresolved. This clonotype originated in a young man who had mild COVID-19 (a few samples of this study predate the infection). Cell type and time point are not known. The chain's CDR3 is CASSLMTGELFF. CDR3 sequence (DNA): TGTGCCAGCAGCTTAATGACCGGGGAGCTGTTTTTT.